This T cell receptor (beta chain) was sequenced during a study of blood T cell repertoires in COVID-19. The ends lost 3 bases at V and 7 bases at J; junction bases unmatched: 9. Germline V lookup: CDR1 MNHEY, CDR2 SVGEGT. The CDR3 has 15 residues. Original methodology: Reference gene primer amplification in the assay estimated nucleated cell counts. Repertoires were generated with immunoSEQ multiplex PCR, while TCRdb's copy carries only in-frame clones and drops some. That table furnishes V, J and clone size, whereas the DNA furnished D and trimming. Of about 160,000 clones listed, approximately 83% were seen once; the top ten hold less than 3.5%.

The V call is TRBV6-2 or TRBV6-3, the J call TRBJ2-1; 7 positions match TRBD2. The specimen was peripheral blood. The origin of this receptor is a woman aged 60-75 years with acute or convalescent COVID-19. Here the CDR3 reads CASSYTGGYENEQFF. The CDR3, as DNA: TGTGCCAGCAGTTATACGGGGGGTTACGAGAATGAGCAGTTCTTC.